One and the same sample provided the 10 T cell receptor beta chains below, sequenced in a study of cytomegalovirus exposure and HLA in healthy donors (dated by TCRdb to the late 2010s). The library was generated by the immunoSEQ multiplex PCR assay. A mixture of 60 forward primers for TCR Vbeta segments and 13 reverse primers for TCR Jbeta segments was used in the multiplex PCR. This immuneACCESS table, as held by TCRdb, lists in-frame sequences with V and J called but not all clones. Of the missing ones, under half trace to an unresolved V gene in checked studies; the others have no known cause. Present in this sample are 100,000 to 150,000 clones, over 70% of which were seen just once. Roughly 3.5% of the sample comes from the top ten. Sample: PBMCs. All receptors come from a woman between 50 and 59 years old in good health and CMV-seronegative.

The chain carries TRBV5-4 and TRBJ1-2; 7 bases are a match to TRBD1. Germline values: CDR1 SGHNT, CDR2 YYREEE (reference sequence). V was pared by 0 bases and J by 8 bases, with 10 bases of the junction left unmatched. There are 15 residues in the CDR3. Here the CDR3 DNA reads TGTGCCAGCAGCTTGGCCCTCGGGACAGATTACGGCTACACCTTC. It translates to CASSLALGTDYGYTF.

The chain joins TRBV5-1 to TRBJ2-7, with TRBD2 matching over 8 bases. The CDR3 totals 15 residues. Germline V CDR1 and CDR2: SGHRS, YFSETQ. The J segment lost 4 bases and the V segment lost 7 bases, leaving 13 bases of the junction unmatched. CDR3 in amino acids: CASGRVDSGTYEQYF. CDR3 coding DNA: TGCGCCAGCGGAAGGGTGGATAGCGGGACATACGAGCAGTACTTC.

This chain links TRBV6-5 with TRBJ2-5; 8 positions match TRBD1. The CDR3 length is 14 residues. Germline V gene sequence: CDR1 MNHEY, CDR2 SVGAGI. J lost 3 bases, V lost 4 bases, and 4 bases had no gene match. The CDR3 DNA reads TGTGCCAGCAGTTGGGGACAGGAGGAAGAGACCCAGTACTTC. This gives the protein CASSWGQEEETQYF.

The rearrangement links TRBV28 to TRBJ1-1; maybe TRBD1 (6 bases). In germline, CDR1 is MDHEN, CDR2 SYDVKM. Trimming left V 5 bases short and J 4 bases short, with 11 bases between. This CDR3 has 13 amino acids. The chain's CDR3 is CASSIQGPTEAFF. The CDR3 nucleotides read TGTGCCAGCAGTATACAGGGCCCCACTGAAGCTTTCTTT.

V gene TRBV6-4 combines with J gene TRBJ2-2, with a tentative D call TRBD2 (6 bases). The CDR3 has 14 residues. V was trimmed by 8 bases and J by 3 bases, leaving 13 bases between them. Germline CDR1 reads MRHNA; CDR2 reads SNTAGT. The CDR3 DNA reads as TGTGCCAGCCGACCCAGGGAGGACACCGGGGAGCTGTTTTTT. Its protein product is CASRPREDTGELFF.

This chain links TRBV27 with TRBJ1-2, with D tentatively TRBD1 (5 bases). With 2 bases removed from V and 4 bases from J, the gap between germline ends came to 14 bases. The CDR3 is made up of 15 amino acids. Per germline, CDR1 MNHEY and CDR2 SMNVEV (reference sequence). DNA of the CDR3: TGTGCCAGCAGTTTAACCCCCAGGGTCGTCTATGGCTACACCTTC. Its translation: CASSLTPRVVYGYTF.

The chain carries TRBV15 and TRBJ1-5, with D uncertain. CDR3 length equals 13 residues. Germline V gene lookup returns CDR1 LNHNV and CDR2 YYDKDF (reference sequence). Trimming pared 4 bases from V and 9 bases from J, leaving 13 bases between. CDR3 nucleotides: TGTGCCACCAGCACCCCTGTGGAGGGGCCCCAGCATTTT. It specifies CATSTPVEGPQHF.

There are a few counts of this clone. The V call is TRBV29-1, the J call TRBJ2-7; D is uncertain. The CDR3 loop spans 12 amino acids. V shed 5 bases and J shed 2 bases, with 10 bases lying between them. The V gene's germline CDR1 is SQVTM and CDR2 ANQGSEA. CDR3 nucleotide sequence: TGCAGCGTTTTAGAGCGTGCCTACGAGCAGTACTTC. Translating it yields CSVLERAYEQYF.

This clone was recorded a few times. The rearrangement joins TRBV9 to TRBJ2-1, with D maybe TRBD1 (5 bases). This CDR3 has 16 residues. Per the germline V gene, CDR1 is SGDLS and CDR2 is YYNGEE. The germline V and J ends were trimmed by 3 bases and 0 bases, with 13 bases remaining between them. DNA for the CDR3: TGTGCCAGCAGCGCAGAAGGGGCCAGCTCCTACAATGAGCAGTTCTTC. This gives the protein CASSAEGASSYNEQFF.

This clone is medium-sized within its sample. This rearrangement joins TRBV6-1 to TRBJ1-4; TRBD1 agrees at 9 bases. The V segment lost 6 bases and the J segment 5 bases; nucleotides outside the gene matches: 4. Germline V gene data show CDR1 as MNHNS and CDR2 as SASEGT. The length of the CDR3 is 14 residues. The CDR3 here is CASRPGQGNEKLFF. DNA of the CDR3: TGTGCCAGCAGACCGGGACAGGGAAATGAAAAACTGTTTTTT.